This TCR beta chain comes out of a study of blood T cell repertoires in COVID-19. CDR1 is SGHRS and CDR2 is YFSETQ in the germline V gene. Trimming took off 0 bases at V and 4 bases at J, with 10 bases between the two ends. This CDR3 contains 15 residues. Generated by immunoSEQ multiplex PCR, the TCRdb table keeps only in-frame clones and is missing some. Among 250,000 to 350,000 clones listed, approximately 88% were seen once. The rearrangement links TRBV5-1 to TRBJ1-4; D possibly corresponds to TRBD1 (5 bases). The receptor was derived from a human donor with COVID-19, enrolled during active disease. The donor label of this sample is uncertain. Input material: peripheral blood. This CDR3 is CASSLAGTYNEKLFF. The CDR3 coding sequence is TGCGCCAGCAGCTTGGCCGGGACTTATAATGAAAAACTGTTTTTT. Variable domain in full (rest from reference TRBV5-1 and TRBJ1-4): KAGVTQTPRYLIKTRGQQVTLSCSPISGHRSVSWYQQTPGQGLQFLFEYFSETQRNKGNFPGRFSGRQFSNSRSEMNVSTLELGDSALYLCASSLAGTYNEKLFFGSGTQLSVL.